This T cell receptor (beta chain) comes out of a study of tumor-infiltrating lymphocytes in primary liver carcinoma (dated by TCRdb to about 2017). About the investigation overall: Five patients with histopathologically diagnosed primary liver carcinoma underwent surgical resection in China between November 2015 and early 2016. Across five regions of each liver tumor, along with adjacent normal tissue and blood, the study brought together TCRbeta repertoire sequencing, expression microarrays and whole-exome sequencing. The tumors of the five patients were staged as T1-T3 N0M0, with maximum diameters ranging from roughly 4.2 to 11 cm. Samples yielded roughly 3.5 to 8 million productive TCRbeta reads; read depth did not differ significantly between tissue types. Reproducibility between technical replicate repertoires was high, with correlation coefficients above 0.95 and mean shared-clone rates around 0.88. Hepatocellular carcinoma (four) or combined HCC and intrahepatic cholangiocarcinoma (one) was present in the five patients, who were three men and two women aged 30 to 69 years. A total of 35 specimens from 5 patients underwent TCRbeta repertoire sequencing, comprising around 25 tumor regions, 5 adjacent noncancerous liver tissues and 5 peripheral blood samples.

RNA from unsorted whole blood was extracted with TRIzol reagent, and germline DNA was obtained with the DNeasy Blood & Tissue kit. At the time of sampling, the patients had chronic HBV infection and had not received any treatment. Around 4 milliliters of peripheral blood were collected into K2EDTA tubes before surgery. Of note for this clonotype: Its antigen remains unidentified. Per-nucleotide qualities are absent, and no much larger clonotype sits a single base away.

Trimming at the junction amounts to 4 bases on V and 6 bases on J, and the germline ends lie 15 bases apart. From the cysteine up to the phenylalanine, the CDR3 has a length of 14 residues. Only CDR3 DNA remains: 42 bases, in frame from the first base. The germline V gene (reference sequence) provides CDR1 LNHDA and CDR2 SQIVND. General study outcomes and caveats: Because sequencing covered only the TCR beta chain and unpaired alpha chains were not captured, true repertoire diversity is likely underestimated. Bulk unsorted samples precluded comparing CD4+ and CD8+ T cell repertoires. Repertoire overlap was higher between tumor regions (mean about 35%) than tumor-adjacent (approximately 17%) or tumor-blood (14%) pairs, consistent with antigen-driven expansion. With just 4 or 5 patients in the study, the authors point out that the findings should be validated in a larger study. Compared with blood, tumors had a significantly larger share of the repertoire taken up by the top 250 clones (p = 0.039).

TCRbeta-specific cDNA was reverse-transcribed from roughly 500 ng total RNA using a constant-region primer and ProtoScript II reverse transcriptase. Three nested multiplex PCR rounds, following a slightly modified ARM-PCR procedure, were used to build the TCRbeta libraries. Each of the first two PCR rounds ran for approximately 10 cycles using multiplex TRBV1-TRBV30 forward primers together with a Cbeta reverse primer. A final 25-cycle PCR with Deep VentR polymerase added sample barcodes and Illumina adapters. Before sequencing, amplicons between 200 and 500 bp were purified from gel using a QIAquick gel extraction kit. An Illumina HiSeq 2500 was used to sequence the TCRbeta amplicons with 250-bp paired-end reads. In the authors' own workflow: Reads were quality-trimmed with Trimmomatic v0.33, and paired reads were merged with FLASH v1.2.11 to recover full CDR3 sequences. V, D and J germline segments were assigned to the rearranged TCRbeta sequences by MiGEC v1.2.1b. Clonotype statistics and Shannon-Wiener diversity indices were calculated with VDJtools v1.0.0. To reduce sampling bias, subsequent analyses other than the diversity analysis used only the 250 most abundant clonotypes in each sample. The public reads were reprocessed in TCRdb via fastp at Q25 and MiXCR, keeping in-frame beta chains. Every CDR3 protein is listed once, alongside the most common genes and DNA of its rows. The V and J calls here are based on TCRdb, not the publication. The sample data list approximately 330,000 distinct CDR3 sequences, and approximately 65% of these were observed just once. The top ten hold 5.5% to 8% of the sample.

In this chain, TRBV19 is recombined with TRBJ1-1, with TRBD1 perhaps the D gene, on 5 matching bases. Sequencing used peripheral blood. This TCR was sampled from a man between 40 and 49 years old with primary liver carcinoma and hepatitis B virus infection. CDR3 protein: CASSKNGGSAEAFF. The nucleotide sequence is TGTGCCAGTAGTAAGAACGGGGGGTCGGCTGAAGCTTTCTTT. Reference TRBV19 and TRBJ1-1 genes cover what lies past the CDR3, so the full variable domain is DGGITQSPKYLFRKEGQNVTLSCEQNLNHDAMYWYRQDPGQGLRLIYYSQIVNDFQKGDIAEGYSVSREKKESFPLTVTSAQKNPTAFYLCASSKNGGSAEAFFGQGTRLTVV.